This TCR beta chain was recovered during a study of blood T cell repertoires in COVID-19. Study summary: Both acute and convalescent COVID-19 samples were obtained from the United States, Italy and Spain. In each case, the material was cDNA or gDNA derived from T cells, B-cell-depleted T cells, or PBMCs.

Authors' analysis steps: Amplification from reference gene primers served as the basis for estimated nucleated cell counts. TCRdb's copy holds only in-frame clones and misses some; the assay was immunoSEQ multiplex PCR. That table gives V, J and clone size, and the DNA gave D and trimming. The sample has about 180,000 clones; 65% to 90% are singletons. The TCR originated in a human donor in a cohort sampled during active COVID-19. Sequenced material: peripheral blood.

The CDR3 region has the DNA TGTGCCAGCTCGACTACGGTTGGCGGGACCAATTTCTACGAGCAGTACTTC. Protein product: CASSTTVGGTNFYEQYF. This sequence joins TRBV18 and TRBJ2-7, with TRBD2 as a possible D gene (6 bases). Trimming shortened V by 6 bases and J by 3 bases, and 24 bases separated the two germline ends. CDR1 and CDR2 from the germline V gene are KGHSH and LQKENI. The CDR3 totals 17 residues. The full variable domain, with the rest looked up from reference TRBV18 and TRBJ2-7, is NAGVMQNPRHLVRRRGQEARLRCSPMKGHSHVYWYRQLPEEGLKFMVYLQKENIIDESGMPKERFSAEFPKEGPSILRIQQVVRGDSAAYFCASSTTVGGTNFYEQYFGPGTRLTVT.